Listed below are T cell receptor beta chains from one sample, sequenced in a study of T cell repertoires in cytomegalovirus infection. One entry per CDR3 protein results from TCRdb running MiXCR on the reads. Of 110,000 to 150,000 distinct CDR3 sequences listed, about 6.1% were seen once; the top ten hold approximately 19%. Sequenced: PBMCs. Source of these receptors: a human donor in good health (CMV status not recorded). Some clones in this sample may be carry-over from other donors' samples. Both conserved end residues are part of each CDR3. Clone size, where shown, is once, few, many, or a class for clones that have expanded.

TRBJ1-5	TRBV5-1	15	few	CASSLRGAGNQPQHF
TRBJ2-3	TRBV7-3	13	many	CASSLLAVDTQYF
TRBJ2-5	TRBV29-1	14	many	CSVELGQGQETQYF
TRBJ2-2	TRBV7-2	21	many	CASSRFPRPSGGGASSGELFF
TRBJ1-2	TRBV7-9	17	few	CASSLALTGVANYGYTF
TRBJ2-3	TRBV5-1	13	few	CASRTGATDTQYF
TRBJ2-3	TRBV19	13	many	CASGGSGTDTQYF
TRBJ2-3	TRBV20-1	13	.	CSSAGQGADTQYF
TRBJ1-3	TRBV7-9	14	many	CASLYILSGNTIYF
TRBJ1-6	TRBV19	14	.	CASKESEVRLPLHF
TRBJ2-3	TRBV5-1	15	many	CASSLEGDLTDTQYF
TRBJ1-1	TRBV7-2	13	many	CASSPDRDTEAFF
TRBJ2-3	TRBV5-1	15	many	CASSLGLPDTDTQYF
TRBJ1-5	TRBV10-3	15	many	CAISDIDRGNQPQHF
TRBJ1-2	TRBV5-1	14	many	CASSKGDGGYGYTF
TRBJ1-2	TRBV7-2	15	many	CASSSRPGTGDGYTF
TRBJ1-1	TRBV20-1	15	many	CSASRPVGARTEAFF
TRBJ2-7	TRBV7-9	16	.	CASSLSWRGSSYEQYF
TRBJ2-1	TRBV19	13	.	CASSGLQGARQFF
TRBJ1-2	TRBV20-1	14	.	CSAQGVEANYGYTF
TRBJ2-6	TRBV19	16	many	CASIRDRGAGANVLTF
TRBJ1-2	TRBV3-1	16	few	CASSPSPRGKVYGYTF
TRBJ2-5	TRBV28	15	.	CASSLVRGGQETQYF
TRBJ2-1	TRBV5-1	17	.	CAKPPRLADNTYNEQFF
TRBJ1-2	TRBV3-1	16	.	CASSQRQGVESYGYTF
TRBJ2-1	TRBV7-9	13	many	CASSLDGGHEQFF
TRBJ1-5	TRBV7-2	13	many	CASSKDSYQPQHF